The 28 T cell receptor beta chains given below trace back to one sample, sequenced in a study of T cell repertoires in cytomegalovirus infection. These receptors' antigens are unknown. Using its own MiXCR run on the reads, TCRdb lists one record per CDR3 protein. This table holds 550,000 to 700,000 distinct CDR3 sequences, approximately 40% found once. This material consisted of cultured PBMCs, taken from culture after CMV antigen stimulation. The receptors derive from a human donor in good health (CMV status not recorded). Some clones in this sample may be carry-over from other donors' samples.

This clonotype has more than one count but fewer than ten. This chain joins TRBV4-2 and TRBJ2-3; D is unresolved. The CDR3 has 16 amino acids. Looked up from germline, CDR1 is LGHNA and CDR2 is YNFKEQ. The V end was cut by 0 bases, the J end by 4 bases, with 14 bases between. The CDR3: CASSQDGRVVADTQYF. The CDR3 DNA reads TGTGCCAGCAGCCAAGATGGAAGGGTGGTGGCAGATACGCAGTATTTT.

This clonotype was counted only a few times. This chain joins TRBV7-2 and TRBJ2-7, with 7 bases identical to TRBD2. Germline V gives CDR1 SGHTA, CDR2 FQGNSA. The CDR3 totals 16 residues. V lost 5 bases and J lost 5; bases outside the gene matches: 15. Here the CDR3 reads CASSPRLSGGEHEQYF. Written as DNA, the CDR3 is TGTGCCAGCAGCCCCCGCCTCAGTGGGGGGGAGCACGAGCAGTACTTC.

The chain recombines TRBV7-2 with TRBJ2-7; 12 bases are shared with TRBD2. Per germline, CDR1 SGHTA and CDR2 FQGNSA. The trim removed 3 bases at V and 2 bases at J, leaving 8 bases unmatched. This CDR3 spans 17 amino acids. CDR3 sequence reads: CASSLGPTSGGAYEQYF. The CDR3 DNA follows: TGTGCCAGCAGCTTGGGTCCGACTAGCGGGGGAGCCTACGAGCAGTACTTC.

The rearrangement uses TRBV5-5 and TRBJ2-5; 9 positions match TRBD1. With V trimmed by 5 bases and J by 4 bases, 12 bases remained unmatched. This CDR3 contains 16 residues. Germline CDR1 SGHKS, CDR2 YYEKEE (reference sequence). This CDR3 is CASSLPLGQGGETQYF. The CDR3 nucleotides read TGTGCCAGCAGTTTGCCCCTGGGACAGGGTGGAGAGACCCAGTACTTC.

This clonotype was seen once. V and J are TRBV18 and TRBJ1-1; D is undetermined. CDR3 size: 17 residues. Trimming removed 2 bases at V and 8 bases at J, with 24 bases between. Germline values: CDR1 KGHSH, CDR2 LQKENI. CDR3 residues: CASSPRGRIGMLEEAFF. In DNA form, the CDR3 reads TGTGCCAGCTCACCAAGAGGTAGGATCGGGATGCTTGAAGAAGCTTTCTTT.

The chain recombines TRBV7-2 with TRBJ2-1, with unresolved D. V lost 2 bases to trimming and J lost 2 bases, with 10 bases between them. The CDR3 runs to 15 residues. Per germline, CDR1 SGHTA and CDR2 FQGNSA. The CDR3 coding sequence is TGTGCCAGCAGCTTAATAGCTTCCACCTACAATGAGCAGTTCTTC. It specifies CASSLIASTYNEQFF.

The chain carries TRBV25-1 and TRBJ2-3, with D hard to call. CDR3 size: 13 residues. Germline V gene data show CDR1 as MGHDK and CDR2 as SYGVNS. V lost 4 bases and J lost 4, with 9 bases in between. CDR3 sequence (DNA): TGTGCCAGCAGTGCCCGACATGCAGATACGCAGTATTTT. This gives the protein CASSARHADTQYF.

On this clonotype itself: This could be a read error, since a much larger clone is one nucleotide away. V usage is TRBV6-1 and J usage is TRBJ2-7; D is unresolved. Trimming cost V 1 base and J 3 bases, with 13 bases left between them. Germline CDR1 is MNHNS and CDR2 is SASEGT. The CDR3 runs 15 residues. The DNA for the CDR3 is TGTGCCAGCAGTGAAGGGTTAACGGATCTCTACGAGCAGTACTTC. It encodes CASSEGLTDLYEQYF.

This clonotype was picked up a small number of times. V is TRBV4-1 and J is TRBJ2-1; D might be TRBD2 (5 bases). The CDR3 is made up of 15 amino acids. The V gene's germline CDR1 is MGHRA and CDR2 YSYEKL. Deletions cut 0 bases from V and 6 bases from J, with 12 bases between. The chain's CDR3 is CASSQDLVGVNEQFF. The CDR3 coding sequence is TGCGCCAGCAGCCAAGATTTGGTGGGAGTCAATGAGCAGTTCTTC.

The chain has TRBV4-2 and TRBJ2-5; 9 nucleotides agree with TRBD1. From germline, CDR1 is LGHNA and CDR2 YNFKEQ. V lost 3 bases and J lost 5; bases outside the gene matches: 4. The length of the CDR3 is 14 residues. CDR3 loop: CASSHGTGRETQYF. Here the CDR3 DNA reads TGTGCCAGCAGCCACGGGACAGGGCGGGAGACCCAGTACTTC.

The V call is TRBV5-1, the J call TRBJ1-5; D call uncertain. This CDR3 is 15 amino acids long. CDR1 and CDR2 from the germline V gene are SGHRS and YFSETQ. V lost 0 bases to trimming and J lost 1 base, with 8 bases between them. Written as DNA, the CDR3 is TGCGCCAGCAGCTTGGACCACGGGAGCAATCAGCCCCAGCATTTT. This sequence encodes CASSLDHGSNQPQHF.

This clonotype appeared a few times. V is TRBV4-2 and J is TRBJ2-7; 8 bases line up with TRBD1. The CDR3 is 14 residues long. Looked up from germline, CDR1 is LGHNA and CDR2 is YNFKEQ. Trimming cost V 4 bases and J 5 bases; bases outside gene matches: 7. Written as DNA, the CDR3 is TGTGCCAGCAGCCGAGGGGACAGGCCCAACGAGCAGTACTTC. It specifies CASSRGDRPNEQYF.

The CDR3 loop is CASNPFNGLGYTF. CDR3 coding DNA: TGTGCCAGCAACCCATTTAATGGTTTAGGCTACACCTTC. This chain connects TRBV12-3 or TRBV12-4 to TRBJ1-2, with D uncertain. This CDR3 spans 13 amino acids. The V and J ends lost 7 bases and 8 bases respectively, with 17 bases between them.

This chain connects TRBV29-1 to TRBJ2-6; possible D gene TRBD2, 6 bases. Trimming removed 7 bases from V and 4 bases from J, with 17 bases in between. The V gene's germline CDR1 is SQVTM and CDR2 ANQGSEA. The CDR3 is 15 residues long. The CDR3 sequence: CSAGTRRGGANVLTF. CDR3 bases: TGCAGCGCTGGGACTCGCCGAGGGGGGGCCAACGTCCTGACTTTC.

The rearrangement links TRBV15 to TRBJ2-3, with D perhaps TRBD2 (7 bases). The V and J ends lost 0 bases and 4 bases respectively, with 17 bases between them. CDR1 is LNHNV, CDR2 YYDKDF, per germline (reference sequence). The CDR3 length is 17 residues. CDR3 sequence reads: CATSRDHGGAVSDTQYF. The DNA for the CDR3 is TGTGCCACCAGCAGAGATCATGGGGGGGCAGTCTCAGATACGCAGTATTTT. Supplemented by reference TRBV15 and TRBJ2-3, the full variable domain reads DAMVIQNPRYQVTQFGKPVTLSCSQTLNHNVMYWYQQKSSQAPKLLFHYYDKDFNNEADTPDNFQSRRPNTSFCFLDIRSPGLGDTAMYLCATSRDHGGAVSDTQYFGPGTRLTVL.

The chain joins TRBV11-1 to TRBJ2-1; D is unresolved. This CDR3 spans 15 amino acids. Germline CDR1 and CDR2: SGHAT and FQDESV (reference sequence). Trimming shortened V by 4 bases and J by 6 bases, and 16 bases separated the two germline ends. This CDR3 reads CASSYFYTEINEQFF. DNA for the CDR3: TGTGCCAGCAGCTACTTCTACACGGAAATCAATGAGCAGTTCTTC.

The chain has TRBV12-3 or TRBV12-4 and TRBJ1-1; 7 bases map to TRBD1. V lost 4 bases, J lost 5 bases, and 13 bases stayed unmatched. The CDR3 length is 16 residues. DNA of the CDR3: TGTGCCAGCAGTTGGGGTCAACGACAGGGAGGAACTGAAGCTTTCTTT. Protein sequence: CASSWGQRQGGTEAFF.

The chain recombines TRBV7-2 with TRBJ2-7; 7 bases map to TRBD2. Germline CDR1 reads SGHTA; CDR2 reads FQGNSA. The ends lost 1 base at V and 6 bases at J; junction bases unmatched: 3. The length of the CDR3 is 13 residues. In DNA form, the CDR3 reads TGTGCCAGCAGCTTAGGGGGGGGTTCCGAGCAGTACTTC. It codes for CASSLGGGSEQYF.

This clonotype was observed at least ten times. V is TRBV7-2 and J is TRBJ1-3, with D tentatively TRBD1 (5 bases). The CDR3 sequence is 16 residues long. Germline CDR1 is SGHTA and CDR2 is FQGNSA. V gave up 5 bases and J gave up 2 bases, with 16 bases separating them. The CDR3 reads CASSPQGPGTGNTIYF. DNA for the CDR3: TGTGCCAGCAGCCCCCAGGGACCGGGCACTGGAAACACCATATATTTT.

This clonotype was seen a handful of times. The chain uses TRBV7-6 and TRBJ1-2, with 7 bases that match TRBD1. Germline CDR1 SGHVS, CDR2 FNYEAQ. The CDR3 spans 14 residues. V gave up 4 bases and J gave up 4 bases; unmatched junction bases: 6. CDR3 residues: CASSSTGEGYGYTF. DNA for the CDR3: TGTGCCAGCAGCTCAACAGGGGAGGGCTATGGCTACACCTTC.

This clonotype came up once. The chain joins TRBV7-9 to TRBJ2-5; possible D gene TRBD2, 5 bases. V lost 5 bases and J lost 4, with 14 bases in between. Germline assignment: CDR1 SEHNR and CDR2 FQNEAQ (reference sequence). This CDR3 contains 14 residues. CDR3 nucleotides: TGTGCCAGCAGCGTAAACCAGCGGCGAGAGACCCAGTACTTC. It yields the protein CASSVNQRRETQYF.

At least ten counts were recorded for this clonotype. The chain employs TRBV7-2 and TRBJ2-5; 7 nucleotides agree with TRBD1. V lost 8 bases, J lost 4 bases, and 7 bases stayed unmatched. The CDR3 length is 13 residues. Germline V CDR1 and CDR2: SGHTA, FQGNSA. CDR3 protein: CASAPGGGETQYF. The CDR3 nucleotides read TGTGCCAGCGCCCCAGGGGGTGGAGAGACCCAGTACTTC. The whole variable domain, filled in from reference TRBV7-2 and TRBJ2-5, reads GAGVSQSPSNKVTEKGKDVELRCDPISGHTALYWYRQSLGQGLEFLIYFQGNSAPDKSGLPSDRFSAERTGGSVSTLTIQRTQQEDSAVYLCASAPGGGETQYFGPGTRLLVL.

V usage is TRBV11-3 and J usage is TRBJ2-1; TRBD2 matches 9 bases. The CDR3 sequence is 16 residues long. Trimming cost V 3 bases and J 3 bases; bases outside gene matches: 6. Germline lookup yields CDR1 SGHNT and CDR2 YENEEA. The CDR3 region is CASSLHAGGFYNEQFF. For the CDR3, the DNA is TGTGCCAGCAGCTTGCACGCGGGGGGGTTCTACAATGAGCAGTTCTTC.

Here the CDR3 DNA reads TGTGCCATCAGTGAGTCGTTCGCGGGCCAAGAGACCCAGTACTTC. It translates to CAISESFAGQETQYF. V and J are TRBV10-3 and TRBJ2-5; a weak D match, TRBD2 (5 bases). The V and J ends lost 0 bases and 1 base respectively, with 9 bases between them. This CDR3 comprises 15 residues. CDR1 and CDR2 (germline): ENHRY, SYGVKD.

This clonotype has a handful of counts. The chain uses TRBV6-9 and TRBJ1-2; possibly TRBD1 for D (6 bases). CDR3 length: 13 residues. V was cut by 4 bases and J by 4 bases, with 10 bases left in between. Germline CDR1 reads MNHGY; CDR2 reads SVAAGI. The CDR3 here is CASSSRDTYGYTF. CDR3 nucleotide sequence: TGTGCCAGCAGTTCCCGGGACACCTATGGCTACACCTTC.

The chain has TRBV19 and TRBJ2-7; D is possibly TRBD1 (5 bases). V was shortened by 5 bases and J by 1 base, with 12 bases between the two germline ends. This CDR3 spans 14 amino acids. Germline V gene data show CDR1 as LNHDA and CDR2 as SQIVND (reference sequence). CDR3 region: CASSPRRQSYEQYF. In nucleotides, the CDR3 is TGTGCCAGTAGTCCCCGCCGACAGTCCTACGAGCAGTACTTC.

V is TRBV7-2 and J is TRBJ2-3, with TRBD1 identical over 8 bases. The CDR3 spans 15 residues. CDR1 and CDR2 (germline): SGHTA, FQGNSA. V lost 5 bases, J lost 6 bases, and 10 bases stayed unmatched. CDR3 loop: CASSPGQGRSDTQYF. CDR3 DNA sequence: TGTGCCAGCAGCCCTGGACAGGGACGGAGCGATACGCAGTATTTT.

The genes are TRBV10-3 and TRBJ1-2, with 8 bases lining up with TRBD1. V lost 3 bases, J lost 3 bases, and 15 bases stayed unmatched. This CDR3 is built from 18 residues. Germline values: CDR1 ENHRY, CDR2 SYGVKD. CDR3 sequence: CAISDVRGLDRAHYGYTF. The CDR3 DNA reads TGTGCCATCAGTGACGTTCGAGGCCTGGACAGGGCACACTATGGCTACACCTTC.